Below, 8 T cell receptor beta chains from the same sample are listed, as sequenced in a study of immune cell composition in non-small cell lung cancer. TCRdb's table, derived via immunoSEQ multiplex PCR, lists solely in-frame clones and lacks some. The sample has 5,000 or so clones, around three quarters seen once; the top ten hold about 10%. The sample was lung tumor tissue. The source is a human donor with non-small cell lung cancer.

The gene calls are TRBV7-8 and TRBJ2-1, with a weak D call TRBD2 (6 bases). Trimming removed 4 bases at V and 5 bases at J, with 9 bases between. In germline, CDR1 is SGHVS, CDR2 FQNEAQ. The CDR3 spans 13 residues. The CDR3 loop is CASSSGLNNEQFF. CDR3 coding DNA: TGTGCCAGCAGCTCCGGACTAAACAATGAGCAGTTCTTC.

This sequence joins TRBV5-3 and TRBJ1-3; D perhaps matches TRBD1 (6 bases). TRBV5-3 has ORF status, its function being uncertain. V dropped 1 base and J dropped 4 bases, with 9 bases sitting between them. CDR3 length: 14 amino acids. The CDR3 coding sequence is TGTGCCAGAAGCTTGTGGGGGACAGGAAACACCATATATTTT. Translation: CARSLWGTGNTIYF.

This chain connects TRBV7-2 to TRBJ2-5; no definite D call. Looked up from germline, CDR1 is SGHTA and CDR2 is FQGNSA. V was shortened by 0 bases and J by 5 bases, with 4 bases between the two germline ends. The CDR3 extends over 12 amino acids. CDR3 nucleotide sequence: TGTGCCAGCAGCTTAGCATCGGAGACCCAGTACTTC. Translation gives CASSLASETQYF.

This rearrangement joins TRBV4-3 to TRBJ2-3; 12 bases align to TRBD2. In germline, CDR1 is LGHNA, CDR2 YSLEER. The CDR3 consists of 15 residues. V was clipped by 0 bases and J by 6 bases; unmatched bases: 1. CDR3 amino acids: CASSQDTSGGDTQYF. CDR3 sequence (DNA): TGCGCCAGCAGCCAAGATACTAGCGGGGGGGATACGCAGTATTTT.

The chain has TRBV9 and TRBJ2-5; no clear D gene. V was trimmed by 4 bases and J by 2 bases, leaving 12 bases between them. The CDR3 runs to 14 residues. Germline values: CDR1 SGDLS, CDR2 YYNGEE. The CDR3 sequence is CASSSQTRQETQYF. Here the CDR3 DNA reads TGTGCCAGCAGCTCCCAGACAAGACAAGAGACCCAGTACTTC.

The sample holds a few counts of this clone. V usage is TRBV2 and J usage is TRBJ2-1; 11 bases agree with TRBD2. Germline V gene sequence: CDR1 SNHLY, CDR2 FYNNEI. The CDR3 runs to 14 residues. The V segment lost 8 bases and the J segment 4 bases; nucleotides outside the gene matches: 4. CDR3: CASLGTSGYNEQFF. The CDR3 nucleotides are TGTGCCAGCTTAGGGACTAGCGGATACAATGAGCAGTTCTTC.

The chain recombines TRBV27 with TRBJ1-5, with D hard to call. Looked up from germline, CDR1 is MNHEY and CDR2 is SMNVEV (reference sequence). CDR3 length equals 16 residues. The ends were cut back, 4 bases at V and 2 bases at J, with 15 bases in the middle. CDR3 residues: CASSSLLGSGNQPQHF. CDR3 DNA sequence: TGTGCCAGCAGTTCCCTTTTGGGCTCGGGCAATCAGCCCCAGCATTTT.

The sample holds a few counts of this clone. The V gene is TRBV14, the J gene TRBJ1-4, with D perhaps TRBD1 (6 bases). V lost 0 bases and J 5 bases, leaving 22 bases between the germline ends. The CDR3 has 19 amino acids. Germline V gives CDR1 SGHDN, CDR2 FVKESK. CDR3 sequence: CASSQDNRQGTLRNEKLFF. The CDR3 DNA follows: TGTGCCAGCAGCCAAGATAATCGGCAGGGGACCTTAAGGAATGAAAAACTGTTTTTT.